This T cell receptor beta chain was recorded in a study of T cells after yellow fever vaccination. Study-wide background: Libraries from low-cell-number fractions were prepared with the SMART-Seq v4 Ultra Low Input RNA kit.

MiXCR was run by TCRdb on the 5' RACE reads, yielding one entry per CDR3 protein. The repertoire includes hundreds of thousands of distinct CDR3 sequences, less than 4.5% of them detected once, and 23% sits in the top ten. This clonotype has just a few counts. Germline CDR1 reads SGHNT; CDR2 reads YYREEE (reference sequence). The CDR3 loop spans 14 amino acids. Trimming took off 4 bases at V and 2 bases at J, with 11 bases between the two ends. V usage is TRBV5-4 and J usage is TRBJ2-3, with a possible D match to TRBD1 (6 bases). Sequenced material: PBMCs, taken on the day of the yellow fever booster vaccination. The receptor's source is a man aged 18 to 30 who received the YFV17D yellow fever vaccine. The CDR3 loop is CASSVGAYTDTQYF. In DNA form, the CDR3 reads TGTGCCAGCAGCGTGGGGGCCTACACAGATACGCAGTATTTT.